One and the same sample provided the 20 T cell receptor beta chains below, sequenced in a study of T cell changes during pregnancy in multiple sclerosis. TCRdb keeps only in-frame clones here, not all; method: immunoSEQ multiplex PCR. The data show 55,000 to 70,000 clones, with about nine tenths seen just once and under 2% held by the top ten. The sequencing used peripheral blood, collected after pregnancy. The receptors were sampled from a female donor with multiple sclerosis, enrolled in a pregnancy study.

The CDR3: CASGGDRVDGYTF. CDR3 bases: TGTGCCAGCGGGGGGGACAGGGTGGATGGCTACACCTTC. V and J are TRBV9 and TRBJ1-2; 9 positions match TRBD1. Germline CDR1 and CDR2: SGDLS and YYNGEE. V was pared by 7 bases and J by 6 bases, with 7 bases of the junction left unmatched. The CDR3 totals 13 residues.

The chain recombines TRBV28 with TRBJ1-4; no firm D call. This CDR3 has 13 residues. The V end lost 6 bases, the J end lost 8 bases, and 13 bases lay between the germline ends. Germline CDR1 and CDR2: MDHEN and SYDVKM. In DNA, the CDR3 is TGTGCCAGCAGCCTTCCCTACGAGGAAAAACTGTTTTTT. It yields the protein CASSLPYEEKLFF.

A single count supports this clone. The CDR3 spells CASSQISGGWYEQYF. The CDR3 bases are TGCGCCAGCAGCCAGATTAGCGGGGGGTGGTACGAGCAGTACTTC. The chain couples TRBV4-3 to TRBJ2-7; the match to TRBD2 covers 10 bases. Germline V gene data show CDR1 as LGHNA and CDR2 as YSLEER. The CDR3 consists of 15 residues. J gave up 4 bases and V 3 bases, and 6 bases lay outside the gene matches.

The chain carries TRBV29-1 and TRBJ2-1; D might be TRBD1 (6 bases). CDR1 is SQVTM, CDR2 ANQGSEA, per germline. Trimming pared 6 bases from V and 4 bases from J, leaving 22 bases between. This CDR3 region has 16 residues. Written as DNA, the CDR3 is TGCAGCGTCTTAAGGTACAGGGACGCCTTATACAATGAGCAGTTCTTC. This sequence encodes CSVLRYRDALYNEQFF.

The CDR3 is CASSLVYSGGPMGEQYF. The CDR3 bases are TGTGCCAGCAGCTTAGTATATAGCGGGGGGCCTATGGGAGAGCAGTACTTC. The genes are TRBV7-2 and TRBJ2-7; 10 bases match TRBD2. CDR3 size: 17 residues. Germline-derived CDR1 and CDR2 are SGHTA and FQGNSA. With V trimmed by 1 base and J by 7 bases, 13 bases remained unmatched.

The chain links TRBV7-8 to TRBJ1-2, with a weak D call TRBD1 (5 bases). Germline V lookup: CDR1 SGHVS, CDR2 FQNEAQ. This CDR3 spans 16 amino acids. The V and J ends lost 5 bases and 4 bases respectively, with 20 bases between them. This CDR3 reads CASSLLVGGVGYGYTF. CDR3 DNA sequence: TGTGCCAGCAGCCTATTAGTGGGGGGAGTTGGCTATGGCTACACCTTC.

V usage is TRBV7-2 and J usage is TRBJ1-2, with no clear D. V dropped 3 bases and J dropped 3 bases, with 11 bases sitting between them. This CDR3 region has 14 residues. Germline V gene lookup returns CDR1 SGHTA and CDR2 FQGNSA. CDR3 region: CASSLTGTDYGYTF. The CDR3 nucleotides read TGTGCCAGCAGCTTGACGGGAACGGACTATGGCTACACCTTC.

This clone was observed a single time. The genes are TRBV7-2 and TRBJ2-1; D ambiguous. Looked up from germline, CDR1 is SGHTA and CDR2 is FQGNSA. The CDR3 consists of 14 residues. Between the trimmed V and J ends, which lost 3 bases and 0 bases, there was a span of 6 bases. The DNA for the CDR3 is TGTGCCAGCAGCTTCCAGGACTCCTACAATGAGCAGTTCTTC. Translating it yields CASSFQDSYNEQFF.

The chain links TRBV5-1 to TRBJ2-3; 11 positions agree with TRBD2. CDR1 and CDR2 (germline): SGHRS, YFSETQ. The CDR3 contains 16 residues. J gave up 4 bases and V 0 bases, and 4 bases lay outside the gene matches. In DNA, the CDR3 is TGCGCCAGCAGCTTGGAGGTAGCGGGGGGGGCAGATACGCAGTATTTT. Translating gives CASSLEVAGGADTQYF.

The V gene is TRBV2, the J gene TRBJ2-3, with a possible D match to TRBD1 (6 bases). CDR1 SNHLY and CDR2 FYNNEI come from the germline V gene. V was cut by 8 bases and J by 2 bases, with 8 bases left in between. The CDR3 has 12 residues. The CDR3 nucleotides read TGTGCCAGCGGACAGTTCACAGATACGCAGTATTTT. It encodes CASGQFTDTQYF.

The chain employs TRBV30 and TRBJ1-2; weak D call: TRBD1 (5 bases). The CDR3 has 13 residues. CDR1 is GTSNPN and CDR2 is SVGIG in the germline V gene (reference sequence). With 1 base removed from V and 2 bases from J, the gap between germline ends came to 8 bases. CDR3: CAWSAPGNYGYTF. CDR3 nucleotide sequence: TGTGCCTGGAGTGCCCCAGGGAACTATGGCTACACCTTC.

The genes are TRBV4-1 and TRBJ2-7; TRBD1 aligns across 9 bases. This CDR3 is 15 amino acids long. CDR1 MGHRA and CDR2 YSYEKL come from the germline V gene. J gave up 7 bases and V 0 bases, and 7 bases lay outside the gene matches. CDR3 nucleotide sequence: TGCGCCAGCAGCCAAGATGGACAGGGGATTTGGGAGCAGTACTTC. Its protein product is CASSQDGQGIWEQYF.

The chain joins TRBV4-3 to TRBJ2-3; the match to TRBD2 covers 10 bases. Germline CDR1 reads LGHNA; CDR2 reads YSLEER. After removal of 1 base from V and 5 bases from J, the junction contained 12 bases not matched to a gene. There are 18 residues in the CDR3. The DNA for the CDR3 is TGCGCCAGCAGCCAAGGGGTACAGCGGGGGGGCCTACAAGATACGCAGTATTTT. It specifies CASSQGVQRGGLQDTQYF.

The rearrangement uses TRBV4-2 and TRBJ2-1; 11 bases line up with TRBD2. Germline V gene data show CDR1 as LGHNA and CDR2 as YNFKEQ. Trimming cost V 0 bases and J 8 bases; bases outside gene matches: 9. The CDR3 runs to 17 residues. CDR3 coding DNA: TGTGCCAGCAGCCAAGATCAACTAGCGGGGGAGGTCGATGAGCAGTTCTTC. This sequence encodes CASSQDQLAGEVDEQFF.

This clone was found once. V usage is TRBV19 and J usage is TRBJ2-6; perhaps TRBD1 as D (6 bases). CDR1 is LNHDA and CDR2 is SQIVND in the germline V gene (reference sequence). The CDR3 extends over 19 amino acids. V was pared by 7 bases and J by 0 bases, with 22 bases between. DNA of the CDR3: TGTGCCAGTAAGTTGGCTTTTGGGACATCTTACTCTGGGGCCAACGTCCTGACTTTC. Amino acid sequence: CASKLAFGTSYSGANVLTF.

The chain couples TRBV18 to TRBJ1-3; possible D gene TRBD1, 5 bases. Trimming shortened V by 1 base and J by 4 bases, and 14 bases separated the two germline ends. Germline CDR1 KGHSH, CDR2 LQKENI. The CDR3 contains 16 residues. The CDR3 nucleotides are TGTGCCAGCTCACCACAGGCTAACAGGCGCGGAAACACCATATATTTT. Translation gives CASSPQANRRGNTIYF.

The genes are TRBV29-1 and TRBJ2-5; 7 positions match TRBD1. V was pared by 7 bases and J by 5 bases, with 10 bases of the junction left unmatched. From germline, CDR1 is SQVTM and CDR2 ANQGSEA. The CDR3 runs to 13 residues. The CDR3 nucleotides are TGCAGCGCCCATACAGGGGTGGGGGAGACCCAGTACTTC. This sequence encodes CSAHTGVGETQYF.

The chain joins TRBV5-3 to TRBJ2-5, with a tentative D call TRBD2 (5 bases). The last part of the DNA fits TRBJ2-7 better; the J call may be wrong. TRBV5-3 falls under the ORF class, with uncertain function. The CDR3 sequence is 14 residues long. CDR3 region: CARSLEEEAYEQYF. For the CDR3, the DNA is TGTGCCAGAAGCTTGGAGGAGGAGGCGTACGAGCAGTACTTC.

The CDR3 sequence: CASSDAGGIYNEQFF. In nucleotides, the CDR3 is TGCGCCAGCAGTGATGCGGGGGGCATCTACAATGAGCAGTTCTTC. The rearrangement links TRBV10-2 to TRBJ2-1, with 8 bases that match TRBD2. The CDR3 is 15 amino acids. V lost 3 bases and J lost 3; bases outside the gene matches: 4. From germline, CDR1 is WSHSY and CDR2 SAAADI.

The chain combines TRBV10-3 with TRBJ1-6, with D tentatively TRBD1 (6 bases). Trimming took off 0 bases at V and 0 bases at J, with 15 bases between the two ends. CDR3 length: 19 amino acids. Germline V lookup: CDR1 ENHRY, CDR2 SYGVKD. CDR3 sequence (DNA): TGTGCCATCAGTGAGTCCGGCAGGGGCCCGAGCTCCTATAATTCACCCCTCCACTTT. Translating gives CAISESGRGPSSYNSPLHF.